A selection of T cell receptor beta chains follows, all from one sample in a study of cytomegalovirus exposure and HLA in healthy donors. Measured with immunoSEQ multiplex PCR; TCRdb has only the in-frame clones, and not every one. The table shows about 400,000 clones, with just over 85% occurring only once. The sequenced material came from PBMCs. The origin of the receptors is a woman aged 18-29 years in good health and CMV-seronegative. Both conserved end residues are part of each CDR3.

CDR3: CATRASGGPRWEQFF; V: TRBV6-1
CDR3: CASSLGSETGVIYGYTF; V: TRBV28
CDR3: CASSGGQVFYEQYF; V: TRBV9
CDR3: CASSSYRGNTEAFF; V: TRBV6-5
CDR3: CASSLGALAGSTGELFF; V: TRBV5-1
CDR3: CASSERHRPNTEAFF; V: TRBV9
CDR3: CASSQTKLNYGYTF; V: TRBV4-1
CDR3: CAWATGSPSGYTF; V: TRBV30
CDR3: CASSDNRVYEQYF; V: TRBV2
CDR3: CASSDPDIIRGYTF; V: TRBV9
CDR3: CASSLGTGRNEQFF; V: TRBV27
CDR3: CASSEYSTGPYEQYF; V: TRBV6-6
CDR3: CASSFRGLEAYEQYF; V: TRBV28
CDR3: CASSSASGRANEQFF; V: TRBV7-8
CDR3: CASSLAPSGGAIIYEQYF; V: TRBV7-9
CDR3: CASSAGTVAQHF; V: TRBV28
CDR3: CASSLIEITDGYTF; V: TRBV6-6
CDR3: CASSRGMETDTQYF; V: TRBV5-6
CDR3: CAVSRSGELFF; V: TRBV6-1
CDR3: CASSDAGTGHYEQYF; V: TRBV25-1
CDR3: CASSARLVSKETQYF; V: TRBV7-6
CDR3: CASSQRKLGNTIYF; V: TRBV14
CDR3: CASSYPGHQKGNEQFF; V: TRBV7-6
CDR3: CASSEYKGSTGTGYEQYF; V: TRBV25-1
CDR3: CASSLETGYGDTQYF; V: TRBV5-1
CDR3: CASSLGPGNGYTF; V: TRBV13
CDR3: CASSVEWGQWETQYF; V: TRBV9
CDR3: CAWSPGVHEQYF; V: TRBV30
CDR3: CASRGPGQGVYGYTF; V: TRBV2
CDR3: CASSSPGLVANEQFF; V: TRBV5-4
CDR3: CASSLGQGRGNEQFF; V: TRBV7-3
CDR3: CASSSSVSGPQHF; V: TRBV19
CDR3: CASSLGEVGIHEQYF; V: TRBV28
CDR3: CASSGTGELGYGYTF; V: TRBV28
CDR3: CASSLARLGGEQFF; V: TRBV5-1
CDR3: CASTKPGGWRSAEAFF; V: TRBV9
CDR3: CASSLLGRADQPQHF; V: TRBV19
CDR3: CASARFDTGNTIYF; V: TRBV7-2
CDR3: CASSQVGHYEQYF; V: TRBV4-2
CDR3: CASSSASGGRNEQFF; V: TRBV28
CDR3: CSVEHLAGGSDTQYF; V: TRBV29-1
CDR3: CASRQGRKETQYF; V: TRBV27
CDR3: CASSIQTDLGEKLFF; V: TRBV6-4
CDR3: CASNRGGSYEQYF; V: TRBV28
CDR3: CASSGGTESSYNSPLHF; V: TRBV27
CDR3: CASSTKTGELFF; V: TRBV28
CDR3: CASSLGGWELFF; V: TRBV7-6
CDR3: CAWSASGNTIYF; V: TRBV30
CDR3: CASNLPQGPTRSDYGYTF; V: TRBV28
CDR3: CASSLETSEAFF; V: TRBV5-6
CDR3: CASSIGTGHYNEQFF; V: TRBV27
CDR3: CASSPTLTSPNNSPLHF; V: TRBV5-1